This T cell receptor (beta chain) is drawn from a study of CD8+ T cells in alopecia areata. General observations from the study: Compared with normal scalp, lesional scalp had higher clonality and more expanded CD8+ clones.

Treatment in this sample: oral pan-JAK inhibitor, 5-10 mg twice daily. Peripheral blood and lesional scalp punch biopsies were taken from alopecia areata patients. Investigators sorted PBMCs to obtain both CD4+ and CD8+ T cells. J was trimmed by 2 bases and V by 6 bases; bases with no gene match: 7. Per germline, CDR1 MNHEY and CDR2 SMNVEV (reference sequence). The CDR3 extends over 15 amino acids. Concerning this clone: What it binds is unknown.

Investigators isolated RNA and reverse transcribed it into cDNA to act as the sequencing template. Clones were read by immunoSEQ multiplex PCR, and TCRdb kept only the in-frame ones, dropping some. The profile shows some 190,000 clones, under 70% of them singletons. The material was CD4+ T cells sorted from blood, obtained between weeks 43 and 45, from a patient treated with tofacitinib. The chain combines TRBV27 with TRBJ2-3; 8 bases fit TRBD2. This TCR came from a human donor with alopecia areata. The DNA of the CDR3 is TGTGCCAGCAGGGGTCCTAGCGGGCCCACAGATACGCAGTATTTT. Amino acid sequence: CASRGPSGPTDTQYF.